A selection of T cell receptor beta chains follows, all from one sample in a study of human T cells and chemical hapten exposure. TCRdb re-called the RACE reads through MiXCR, storing one row per CDR3 protein. The table includes some 340,000 distinct CDR3 sequences, 6% to 8.5% detected once. The source was whole blood, collected in connection with sensitization to the hapten diphenylcyclopropenone (DPC). All receptors come from a woman between 18 and 29 years old with alopecia areata. Some clones in this sample may be carry-over from other donors' samples. CDR3s include the opening cysteine and the closing phenylalanine or tryptophan. A D gene is named only where the DNA matches it firmly. Size is stated for part of the rows, as once, few or many counts, or as a class when the clone is expanded.

D	V	size	J	CDR3	DNA
-	TRBV11-2	many	TRBJ2-3	CASSPRTASTDTQYF	TGTGCCAGCAGCCCCAGGACAGCGAGCACAGATACGCAGTATTTT
TRBD1	TRBV5-1	many	TRBJ2-5	CASSLTTGDETQYF	TGCGCCAGCAGCTTGACGACAGGGGACGAGACCCAGTACTTC
-	TRBV19	many	TRBJ2-1	CASSRRLVLAYQFF	TGTGCCAGTAGTAGAAGACTAGTCCTGGCGTATCAGTTCTTC
-	TRBV20-1	many	TRBJ2-7	CSARGQSYEQYF	TGCAGTGCTAGAGGACAGTCCTACGAGCAGTACTTC
-	TRBV5-6	-	TRBJ1-1	CASSPVTGFGEAFF	TGTGCCAGCAGCCCAGTTACAGGGTTCGGTGAAGCTTTCTTT
-	TRBV4-1	many	TRBJ2-1	CASSQDLEEGSIRQFF	TGCGCCAGCAGCCAGGATCTCGAGGAGGGGAGCATACGGCAGTTCTTC
-	TRBV12-3/TRBV12-4	few	TRBJ1-4	CASSLESRAGGEKLFF	TGTGCCAGCAGTTTAGAGTCGAGGGCGGGGGGTGAAAAACTGTTTTTT
-	TRBV20-1	many	TRBJ2-3	CSASYLASESDTQYF	TGCAGTGCTAGTTACCTAGCCTCGGAATCAGATACGCAGTATTTT
TRBD2	TRBV7-2	-	TRBJ2-3	CASQGTSSTDTQYF	TGTGCCAGCCAAGGGACTAGCAGCACAGATACGCAGTATTTT
-	TRBV2	few	TRBJ1-1	CASSEALRGAEAFF	TGTGCCAGCAGTGAAGCGCTTCGAGGGGCCGAAGCTTTCTTT
TRBD2	TRBV2	-	TRBJ2-3	CASSGRLAGGPTQYF	TGTGCCAGCAGTGGCCGACTAGCGGGGGGCCCTACGCAGTATTTT
-	TRBV7-2	many	TRBJ2-3	CASSFSGTSTDTQYF	TGTGCCAGCAGCTTTAGCGGTACTAGCACAGATACGCAGTATTTT
TRBD1	TRBV7-6	many	TRBJ2-7	CASSLFEVDRDSYEQYF	TGTGCCAGCAGCTTATTTGAGGTGGACAGGGACTCCTACGAGCAGTACTTC
-	TRBV2	many	TRBJ2-1	CASSGESGNEQFF	TGTGCCAGCAGCGGTGAGAGCGGGAATGAGCAGTTCTTC
-	TRBV7-9	few	TRBJ1-2	CASSSPPSTYGYTF	TGTGCCAGCAGCTCCCCGCCTTCCACCTATGGCTACACCTTC
TRBD2	TRBV2	-	TRBJ2-1	CASSGRGELYNEQFF	TGTGCCAGCAGTGGGCGGGGGGAGCTGTACAATGAGCAGTTCTTC
TRBD1	TRBV7-2	-	TRBJ2-3	CASSLGQYTQYF	TGTGCCAGCAGCCTGGGACAGTATACGCAGTATTTT
-	TRBV20-1	few	TRBJ1-3	CSDRIPAPDTGNTIYF	TGCAGTGACCGGATCCCAGCCCCGGACACTGGAAACACCATATATTTT
-	TRBV4-3	-	TRBJ2-7	CASSQDRSFSYEQYF	TGCGCCAGCAGCCAAGATCGGAGTTTTTCCTACGAGCAGTACTTC
-	TRBV20-1	-	TRBJ2-1	CSARDQASVRF	TGCAGTGCTAGAGACCAGGCAAGCGTACGCTTC
TRBD1	TRBV10-3	many	TRBJ2-3	CAISPGQGAYTQYF	TGTGCCATCAGTCCGGGACAGGGGGCATATACGCAGTATTTT
-	TRBV12-3/TRBV12-4	few	TRBJ1-5	CASSLDGVVQPQHF	TGTGCCAGCAGTCTCGACGGAGTGGTTCAGCCCCAGCATTTT
-	TRBV20-1	-	TRBJ2-7	CSARGRGQNSYEQYF	TGCAGTGCTAGAGGGCGGGGACAGAACTCCTACGAGCAGTACTTC
-	TRBV29-1	many	TRBJ2-7	CSAHTQTYEQYF	TGCAGCGCCCACACACAAACCTACGAGCAGTACTTC
TRBD1	TRBV6-6	-	TRBJ1-1	CASSYAGQGGTEAFF	TGTGCCAGCAGTTACGCAGGTCAGGGGGGCACTGAAGCTTTCTTT
-	TRBV18	many	TRBJ2-5	CASSPEETQYF	TGTGCCAGCAGCCCTGAAGAGACCCAGTACTTC
-	TRBV5-1	few	TRBJ1-5	CASRGRNQPQHF	TGCGCCAGCCGGGGACGCAATCAGCCCCAGCATTTT
-	TRBV6-5	-	TRBJ1-4	CASSYQGRGGKLFF	TGTGCCAGCAGTTACCAGGGGCGAGGCGGAAAACTGTTTTTT
-	TRBV7-2	-	TRBJ1-1	CASSLAFMNTEAFF	TGTGCCAGCAGCTTAGCATTTATGAACACTGAAGCTTTCTTT
TRBD2	TRBV7-9	many	TRBJ2-3	CASSPGLAGADTQYF	TGTGCCAGCAGCCCCGGGCTAGCGGGGGCAGATACGCAGTATTTT
TRBD1	TRBV29-1	-	TRBJ2-3	CSVAGLQGVVTPSTDTQYF	TGCAGCGTTGCCGGATTGCAGGGGGTAGTTACTCCTAGCACAGATACGCAGTATTTT
-	TRBV3-1	many	TRBJ2-3	CASSQELASADTQYF	TGTGCCAGCAGCCAAGAACTTGCCAGCGCAGATACGCAGTATTTT
-	TRBV9	-	TRBJ2-7	CASSVGPRQSYEQYF	TGTGCCAGCAGCGTAGGGCCCAGGCAGTCCTACGAGCAGTACTTC
TRBD2	TRBV27	-	TRBJ2-5	CASSPGLAPTPQETQYF	TGTGCCAGCAGTCCTGGACTAGCACCTACCCCCCAAGAGACCCAGTACTTC
TRBD1	TRBV28	few	TRBJ1-2	CASSTGQGADYGYTF	TGTGCCAGCAGTACAGGACAGGGGGCGGACTATGGCTACACCTTC
TRBD1	TRBV24-1	few	TRBJ1-1	CATSGRGGNTEAFF	TGTGCCACCAGTGGCAGAGGGGGCAACACTGAAGCTTTCTTT
-	TRBV6-2/TRBV6-3	-	TRBJ2-1	CASSHGFRDNEQFF	TGTGCCAGCAGTCACGGGTTTCGAGACAATGAGCAGTTCTTC
-	TRBV2	many	TRBJ1-1	CASRDHREDTEAFF	TGTGCCAGCAGGGATCACAGGGAGGACACTGAAGCTTTCTTT
-	TRBV10-3	few	TRBJ2-3	CAISELGYRTANTDTQYF	TGTGCCATCAGTGAACTAGGTTATAGAACCGCTAACACAGATACGCAGTATTTT
TRBD1	TRBV6-5	-	TRBJ2-7	CASSPGTVSYEQYF	TGTGCCAGCAGTCCCGGGACAGTATCCTACGAGCAGTACTTC
TRBD1	TRBV27	many	TRBJ2-2	CASSFLRGLGNTGELFF	TGTGCCAGCAGTTTTCTGAGGGGGCTTGGGAACACCGGGGAGCTGTTTTTT
-	TRBV10-3	-	TRBJ1-1	CAIDTGKNTEAFF	TGTGCCATCGATACAGGGAAGAACACTGAAGCTTTCTTT
TRBD2	TRBV2	-	TRBJ2-5	CASSHARERGGLETQYF	TGTGCCAGCAGCCACGCTCGTGAGCGGGGGGGCCTGGAGACCCAGTACTTC
-	TRBV5-1	many	TRBJ2-3	CASSSEGLPDTQYF	TGCGCCAGCAGCTCAGAGGGGTTGCCAGATACGCAGTATTTT
-	TRBV7-9	many	TRBJ1-6	CASSLESGVGGASPLHF	TGTGCCAGCAGCTTAGAATCAGGGGTCGGGGGCGCTTCACCCCTCCACTTT
-	TRBV3-1	few	TRBJ2-7	CASSHGQIYEQYF	TGTGCCAGCAGCCACGGACAGATCTACGAGCAGTACTTC
-	TRBV18	few	TRBJ1-2	CASSPGTDSNYGYTF	TGTGCCAGCTCACCAGGGACGGATTCTAACTATGGCTACACCTTC
-	TRBV7-2	many	TRBJ2-3	CASSTSFGAGRDTQYF	TGTGCCAGCAGCACAAGCTTCGGGGCAGGGAGAGATACGCAGTATTTT
TRBD1	TRBV7-2	few	TRBJ1-6	CASSPRGTGLNSPLHF	TGTGCCAGCAGCCCCCGAGGGACAGGACTGAATTCACCCCTCCACTTT
-	TRBV5-6	few	TRBJ1-5	CASSLYRGNQPQHF	TGTGCCAGCAGCTTGTATCGGGGCAATCAGCCCCAGCATTTT
-	TRBV6-2/TRBV6-3	-	TRBJ2-7	CASSYTSRPYEQYF	TGTGCCAGCAGTTATACGAGCCGGCCCTACGAGCAGTACTTC
-	TRBV7-9	few	TRBJ1-1	CASREGGVTEAFF	TGTGCCAGCAGGGAGGGCGGTGTTACTGAAGCTTTCTTT
TRBD2	TRBV7-2	-	TRBJ2-3	CASSFPTSGGRSTDTQYF	TGTGCCAGCAGCTTTCCGACTAGCGGGGGGCGTAGCACAGATACGCAGTATTTT